This TCR beta chain came from a study of cytomegalovirus exposure and HLA in healthy donors (dated by TCRdb to about 2017). A note on the overall study: An earlier analysis of approximately 640 of the donors reported approximately 290 Gb of sequence data and around 120 million unique TCR beta sequences from about 200 million T cells. Approximately 310 gigabases of sequencing data and roughly 81 million unique TCR sequences made up an early release that covered over 550 HLA-typed donors. A later analysis re-examined previously published TCR beta repertoires from hundreds of donors and added high-resolution HLA genotyping to investigate patterns of TCR occurrence. The number of typed donors differed by locus: about 629-630 for A, B, C, DRB1 and DQB1; about 520 for DQA1; 606 for DPA1; and some 450 for DPB1. Of the roughly 400 genotyped donors, less than 85% were placed in the genetic ancestry cluster associated with self-reported Caucasian donors. The aim of the study was to test whether cataloging public T cell receptors could identify signatures of past pathogen exposure. A handful of DR-DQ haplotypes were handled as single units for association and clustering because linkage in the cohort was strong. A separate validation cohort of 100 to 150 different subjects was used in addition to the approximately 640-subject first cohort. In an earlier analysis of around 540 of the donors, high-throughput TCR beta sequencing was used to judge whether each TCR beta V gene segment behaved as functional or pseudogenic. Among several hundred genotyped donors of the cohort, an average of around 250,000 unique TCR beta nucleotide sequences was sequenced per donor, of which roughly 17% were non-productive. Rather than drawing on any new phenotypic data, the later analysis identified candidate immune exposures from TCR beta sequences and the way those sequences occurred across donors. Alongside the repertoire data, information on donor age, sex, ethnicity and CMV serostatus was compiled. Every discovery cohort repertoire had been produced on one sequencing platform. A later genetic analysis used genome-wide SNP genotypes for about three fifths of the 666 donors, treating that subset as a discovery cohort. The study combined high-throughput TCR immunosequencing, statistical association of individual TCRs with disease status, and machine learning to predict cytomegalovirus infection status. The T cell repertoires of around 670 subjects were profiled by immunosequencing and related to cytomegalovirus serostatus. HLA typing covered class I and class II loci at four-digit resolution.

Library method: the immunoSEQ multiplex PCR assay. A mixture of 60 forward primers for TCR Vbeta segments and 13 reverse primers for TCR Jbeta segments was used in the multiplex PCR. The CDR3 region of rearranged TCR beta genes was amplified from genomic DNA with a multiplex PCR assay. The amplified TCR beta libraries were sequenced on the Illumina HiSeq System as 87-base-pair reads. On the study's bioinformatics: In a later analysis, some 80 million unique TCR beta chains were counted across the roughly 610 repertoires, and around 10 million of these chains were shared by at least two donors. Raw reads were error-corrected and collapsed into unique sequences with a nearest-neighbor algorithm that merged closely related sequences to remove PCR and sequencing errors. Alignment of CDR3 sequences to IMGT reference sequences was used to assign V, D and J gene segments. For a sequence to be retained, a match of at least six nucleotides was required to both a V gene segment and a J gene segment. Rearrangements were called productive when the CDR3 lacked stop codons and stayed in frame with V and J; all others were non-productive. Following IMGT convention, CDR3 was defined as the stretch from the second conserved V-encoded cysteine up to the conserved J-encoded phenylalanine. Sequences without an unambiguous match to a single V gene segment were excluded from the earlier analysis of about 600 of the donors. In an earlier analysis of around 600 of the donors, V segments were called functional above 56.7% productive rearrangements and were called segregating when the between-donor standard deviation exceeded 5%. To diagnose cytomegalovirus status from the catalog of TCR beta chain sequences, a statistical classification framework was built. In a later analysis, V and J genes were assigned by comparing TCR nucleotide sequences against IMGT/GENE-DB human TR gene sequences. Using the TCRdist pipeline, a later analysis assigned CDR3 sequences along with most-parsimonious VDJ recombination scenarios. In a later analysis, each TCR beta chain was defined by its CDR3 amino acid sequence together with its V-gene family, and reads lacking a unique V-gene family were excluded. In a later analysis, approximately 590 highly shared, low-generation-probability nucleotide sequences were removed to address suspected cross-contamination and a sequencing artifact. A later analysis calculated a clonal expansion index for each public chain from normalized within-repertoire ranks of inferred template counts. In a later analysis, generation probabilities were computed using a VDJ recombination model fitted to out-of-frame rearrangements, and the results were checked against IGoR. In a later analysis, hypergeometric tests were used to score TCR-TCR, TCR-HLA and TCR-CMV co-occurrence, with a repertoire-size bias correction applied to TCR pairs. To estimate false discovery rates, a later analysis permuted the HLA or CMV assignments 20 times. In a later analysis, co-occurring TCRs were grouped using DBSCAN, with TCRdist sequence similarity added in when clustering inside HLA-allele-positive subsets. For co-occurrence clustering, repertoires with fewer than 30,000 or more than 120,000 public chains were excluded, along with roughly 5 repertoires with anomalous nucleotide sharing. The source is immuneACCESS, and TCRdb retained only in-frame sequences with V and J called. Part of the clones is not carried over; for the studies checked, unresolved V genes explain less than half of this, and the remainder is unexplained. D and trimming were read from the DNA, whereas the V and J calls and clone size are those reported in that table. The sample profile shows hundreds of thousands of clones; around 73% of them were found once. The ten largest clonotypes hold around 4% of the sample.

The cohort was made up of 650 to 700 healthy bone marrow donors. At the time of sampling, every cohort member was nominally healthy, though immune exposures that went unrecorded were likely present. The donor was CMV seronegative and belonged to the group of 320 or so seronegative cohort members. Every donor gave a peripheral blood sample, and the peripheral blood mononuclear cells from that sample were used for TCR beta sequencing. The Qiagen DNeasy Blood Extraction Kit was used to extract genomic DNA from the blood cell samples. Regarding this clone: It lacks a known antigen. Within one base of it there is no much larger clone, and no base qualities were kept.

General findings and caveats noted by the study authors: A later analysis found that most CMV-associated TCR beta chains appeared HLA-restricted, with HLA associations seemingly driven largely by CMV exposure. CMV serostatus was the only immune exposure information available for the cohort. Because counts were too low, 15 to 20 rarely observed V segments, including chromosome 9 orphons, were excluded from the earlier analysis of 587 of the donors. In an earlier analysis of more than 500 of the donors, most TCR beta V segments appeared in productive rearrangements about 87% or about 30% of the time, broadly matching IMGT annotations. A further reported finding was that TCR beta sequences accurately predicted the HLA-A and HLA-B alleles for most subjects in the first cohort. This cohort had only TCR beta chains sequenced, and the lack of alpha or paired-chain data limited which features could be detected. The authors suggested that the approach could potentially be extended to other disease states and immunological phenotypes. A later genetic analysis reported fewer N-insertions in productive TCRs among donors in an Asian-associated ancestry cluster than the approximately 670-donor mean. The study listed approximately 160 TCR beta chains as associated with cytomegalovirus. Strong co-occurrence of HLA alleles, especially DR and DQ, made assigning TCR associations to individual alleles difficult. Correlated functional status among segregating V segments might reflect linkage disequilibrium, but an unknown experimental factor could not be ruled out. In vitro tests confirmed that a few of the cytomegalovirus-associated TCR beta chains recognize cytomegalovirus antigens. A cluster of highly shared sequence variants was judged likely to represent a technical artifact of the sequencing pipeline. Sequencing depth was assumed to be roughly uniform across donors in the presence/absence analyses, though that assumption may not hold. A later analysis found that TCR association rates varied across HLA loci, with DRB1 alleles showing the most associated TCRs and HLA-C alleles the fewest. HLA typing was unavailable for some donors at each locus, so association tests used only the typed subset. In a later analysis, over 15,000 TCR beta sequences were associated with specific HLA alleles at a false discovery rate of 0.05. A later analysis found that HLA-associated TCR beta chains were more clonally expanded and had lower generation probabilities than equally common non-associated chains. Across donors, most TCR sequences were observed very rarely, whereas some public TCRs were present in many individuals. Because the 87-base-pair reads could not distinguish some IMGT-functional V segments, including TRBV6-2 and TRBV6-3, those segments were excluded. In a later analysis, several top co-occurrence clusters were reported to appear linked to parvovirus B19, influenza, CMV and Epstein-Barr virus. In a later genetic analysis, a missense DCLRE1C variant was associated with V-gene and J-gene trimming of TCR beta chains, and the association was replicated in an independent cohort. The classifier was reported to diagnose cytomegalovirus status with high specificity and sensitivity in both the original and validation cohorts.

At the junction V is shortened by 1 base and J by 0 bases, with 16 bases in between. Including the terminal cysteine and phenylalanine, the CDR3 comprises 19 residues. Only the CDR3 DNA stays, 57 bases, in frame from base 1. From the germline V gene, CDR1 is MNHNS and CDR2 is SASEGT. The receptor was derived from a male donor in good health and CMV-seronegative. The receptor chain draws on TRBV6-1 and TRBJ2-6; no D gene can be assigned with confidence. Sample: PBMCs. The nucleotide sequence is TGTGCCAGCAGTGAAGATTTATCAGCGAGAGCCTCTGGGGCCAACGTCCTGACTTTC. This sequence encodes CASSEDLSARASGANVLTF.